The 5 T cell receptor beta chains listed next were all sequenced from one sample in a study of monozygotic twins with inflammatory bowel disease. From its re-call of the 5' RACE reads, TCRdb lists each CDR3 protein once, without DNA. The table counts some 160,000 distinct CDR3 sequences; about 7.4% lies in the top ten. Material for sequencing was blood. The receptors come from a human donor with ulcerative colitis or Crohn's disease, or a healthy co-twin of an affected twin (not recorded which).

The rearrangement joins TRBV5-4 to TRBJ2-3; TCRdb's D call of TRBD1 is untestable without DNA. Germline V gene sequence: CDR1 SGHNT, CDR2 YYREEE (reference sequence). The CDR3 loop spans 15 amino acids. Here the CDR3 reads CASSLDRGQIDTQYF.

The V gene is TRBV20-1, the J gene TRBJ1-2; TCRdb indicates TRBD1, and absent DNA this call remains unverified. Germline values: CDR1 DFQATT, CDR2 SNEGSKA (reference sequence). The CDR3 runs to 14 residues. The chain's CDR3 is CSARALGQGSGYTF.

The chain's CDR3 is CASSEGGANVLTF. The V gene is TRBV5-1, the J gene TRBJ2-6; TCRdb lists TRBD2, though no DNA is available to test this call. The CDR3 contains 13 residues. Germline values: CDR1 SGHRS, CDR2 YFSETQ.

The rearrangement links TRBV7-2 to TRBJ2-3; as DNA is missing, the TRBD1 call by TCRdb cannot be tested. The CDR3 has 15 residues. CDR1 and CDR2 (germline): SGHTA, FQGNSA. CDR3 protein: CASSSSAGTTDTQYF.

The V and J genes are TRBV27 and TRBJ2-7; the D call of TRBD1 rests on TCRdb alone, since no DNA is present to check it. CDR3 length: 13 residues. The germline V gene has CDR1 MNHEY and CDR2 SMNVEV (reference sequence). CDR3 amino acids: CASSYRGRDEQYF.